These T cell receptor beta chains were read from a single sample in a study of STAT3 mutations in large granular lymphocyte leukemia. Profiled with immunoSEQ multiplex PCR; TCRdb holds only in-frame clones, not every one. The sample carries about 10,000 clones, 70% to 90% recorded once. Sequenced sample: peripheral blood mononuclear cells. The receptor source for this set is a man aged 55 to 70 with T-cell large granular lymphocyte leukemia. Some clones in this sample may be carry-over from other donors' samples. The CDR3 runs from the conserved cysteine through the conserved F or W. Only part of the rows carry a size: once, few, many, or a class if the clone is expanded.

once,13,TRBV7-9,CASTRQGNTEAFF
NA,15,TRBV4-2,CASSHGGGSLSEQYF
NA,13,TRBV30,CAWSFQGASEAFF
NA,13,TRBV10-3,CAVGLAESYEQYF
NA,13,TRBV18,CASSPPSSGELFF
once,14,TRBV18,CASSPGLDYNEQFF
NA,11,TRBV5-1,CASTQRETQYF
few,15,TRBV5-1,CASSPGAGRSYEQYF
NA,16,TRBV18,CASSPNSGASGNTIYF
NA,13,TRBV6-5,CATTRQGGNEQYF
NA,15,TRBV28,CAAGQLSSYNSPLHF
NA,16,TRBV30,CAWVPLSGRVAYEQYF
NA,18,TRBV9,CASSVGQGGLGGEETQYF
NA,16,TRBV5-4,CASSLGQGAGTDTQYF
NA,15,TRBV5-4,CASSFGTGSVETQYF
once,16,TRBV4-2,CASSPAGTDKEQPQHF
NA,15,TRBV5-1,CASSPTGGRGETQYF